This note documents a single T cell receptor (beta chain) sequence. The second PCR ran roughly 6 to 11 cycles with a sample-barcoded 5' primer and J-beta primers. Via MiXCR, TCRdb re-called the 5' RACE reads, giving one row per CDR3 protein. Of hundreds of thousands of distinct CDR3 sequences in the sample, around 68% are singletons; the top ten hold 25% to 35%. These data come from a study of blood T cells in healthy people across ages. The sequencing input was blood. This sequence was found in a man aged 25 to 40 in good health.

The CDR3 DNA follows: TGTGCCTGGAGTGTCAGTACAGGAGAGACCCAGTACTTC. Protein: CAWSVSTGETQYF. The chain joins TRBV30 to TRBJ2-5, with D perhaps matching TRBD1 (5 bases). This CDR3 contains 13 residues. Germline CDR1 is GTSNPN and CDR2 is SVGIG (reference sequence). The V and J ends lost 0 bases and 4 bases respectively, with 9 bases between them.